A selection of T cell receptor beta chains follows, all from one sample in a study of shared clonotypes between healthy human individuals. The data were produced by immunoSEQ multiplex PCR, yet TCRdb's version contains in-frame clones alone and is incomplete. The sample records about 770,000 clones, 55% to 75% being singletons. Specimen: memory CD4+ T cells sorted from blood. All receptors derive from a young woman in good health. The CDR3 runs from the conserved cysteine through the conserved F or W. A D gene is named only where the DNA matches it firmly. For some rows the clone size is stated as once, few or many, or as a class when expanded; others skip it.

V	size	J	D	DNA	CDR3
TRBV2	-	TRBJ1-1	-	TGTGCCAGCAGATTGCCGGGATCCAAAGAAGCTTTCTTT	CASRLPGSKEAFF
TRBV28	-	TRBJ1-2	TRBD1	TGTGCCAGCAGGCCGACAGGGTCTAACTATGGCTACACCTTC	CASRPTGSNYGYTF
TRBV27	-	TRBJ2-2	-	TGTGCCAGCAGTACTCCCAGTGTTTATGGCGGGGAGCTGTTTTTT	CASSTPSVYGGELFF
TRBV19	-	TRBJ2-1	-	TGTGCCAGTAGTAAGACTAGTAACAATGAGCAGTTCTTC	CASSKTSNNEQFF
TRBV9	few	TRBJ1-3	-	TGTGCCAGCAGTAAACAGGGTTCCGGAAACACCATATATTTT	CASSKQGSGNTIYF
TRBV5-6	-	TRBJ1-2	TRBD1	TGTGCCAGCAGCGGGGTGACAGGGAACTATGGCTACACCTTC	CASSGVTGNYGYTF
TRBV10-1	few	TRBJ2-7	-	TGCGCCAGCAGTGAGAGCGGACAACCCTACGAGCAGTACTTC	CASSESGQPYEQYF
TRBV7-9	few	TRBJ2-2	-	TGTGCCAGCAGCTTATCCCTGACAGAGAACACCGGGGAGCTGTTTTTT	CASSLSLTENTGELFF
TRBV30	-	TRBJ2-7	-	TGTGCCTGGATCCGCGGGCAGGGCGAGCAGTACTTC	CAWIRGQGEQYF
TRBV5-4	-	TRBJ2-3	TRBD2	TGTGCCGGCGGGAGCGGGGCTAGCACAGATACGCAGTATTTT	CAGGSGASTDTQYF
TRBV2	-	TRBJ2-2	-	TGTGCCAGCGTTCGAAACCGGGACACAAACACCGGGGAGCTGTTTTTT	CASVRNRDTNTGELFF
TRBV2	few	TRBJ1-3	-	TGTGCCAGCAAAGGGGTGGGAGCCAGAAGAGGCACCATATATTTT	CASKGVGARRGTIYF
TRBV7-2	-	TRBJ2-7	-	TGTGCCAGCAGCCAACCGTGGTCCTACGAGCAGTACTTC	CASSQPWSYEQYF
TRBV23-1	-	TRBJ1-1	-	TGCGCCAGCAGTCAACCGGGACAGAACACTGAAGCTTTCTTT	CASSQPGQNTEAFF
TRBV19	few	TRBJ1-2	TRBD1	TGTGCCACCGCGAACAGGGGGCTGAACTATGGCTACACCTTC	CATANRGLNYGYTF
TRBV4-1	-	TRBJ1-5	-	TGCGCCAGCAGCCAAGTAAATCTGATAGGGGGTCAGCCCCAGCATTTT	CASSQVNLIGGQPQHF
TRBV10-3	-	TRBJ2-5	TRBD2	TGTGCCATCAGTGGGCCTCCGGGGGGGACGCAAGAGACCCAGTACTTC	CAISGPPGGTQETQYF
TRBV14	many	TRBJ2-7	TRBD2	TGTGCCAGCAGCCAACAGTCGGGAGGGAATTACGAGCAGTACTTC	CASSQQSGGNYEQYF
TRBV6-5	-	TRBJ2-2	TRBD2	TGTGCCAGCAATGAGCGGGAGTTTACCGGGGAGCTGTTTTTT	CASNEREFTGELFF
TRBV28	-	TRBJ1-2	TRBD1	TGTGCCAGCAGTCGGTTGGGGACAGGGGGGAACTATGGCTACACCTTC	CASSRLGTGGNYGYTF
TRBV18	-	TRBJ2-5	TRBD2	TGTGCCAGCTCCCGGGGACTAGGGGAATCGGAGACCCAGTACTTC	CASSRGLGESETQYF
TRBV2	-	TRBJ2-7	TRBD1	TGTGCCAGCAGTGAGGACAGGGAGGATAAGCAGTACTTC	CASSEDREDKQYF
TRBV5-4	-	TRBJ1-1	-	TGTGCCAGCAGCCGGACCATCGGACAGCCGACCAAGAACACTGAAGCTTTCTTT	CASSRTIGQPTKNTEAFF
TRBV10-3	-	TRBJ2-7	TRBD1	TGTGCCATCAGGGGGACAGGGGACCACGAGCAGTACTTC	CAIRGTGDHEQYF
TRBV25-1	-	TRBJ2-3	-	TGTGCCAGCAGTGAATGGGGGGTCCTAGATACGCAGTATTTT	CASSEWGVLDTQYF
TRBV7-9	-	TRBJ2-1	TRBD2	TGTGCCAGCAGCTTGTCAGCGGGAGCGTACAATGAGCAGTTCTTC	CASSLSAGAYNEQFF
TRBV27	-	TRBJ1-1	-	TGTGCCAGCAGAAAAACAGGGTTGACTGAAGCTTTCTTT	CASRKTGLTEAFF
TRBV7-3	-	TRBJ2-1	TRBD2	TGTGCCAGCAGCCGGGGCGGGACTAGCATAAATGAGCAGTTCTTC	CASSRGGTSINEQFF
TRBV7-2	-	TRBJ1-2	-	TGTGCCAGCAGCTTATTAACGGGAAACTATGGCTACACCTTC	CASSLLTGNYGYTF
TRBV4-1	-	TRBJ1-1	-	TGCGCCAGCAGCCCATCGGACCGGGCCGTGAATCGAGCTTTCTTT	CASSPSDRAVNRAFF
TRBV28	-	TRBJ1-5	TRBD1	TGTGCCAGCAGCCCCCACCGACAGGGAGGACAGCCCCAGCATTTT	CASSPHRQGGQPQHF
TRBV19	many	TRBJ2-3	TRBD2	TGTGCCAGTAGGGGACTAGCGACTGATACGCAGTATTTT	CASRGLATDTQYF
TRBV11-3	-	TRBJ2-7	TRBD2	TGTGCCAGCAGCTCCGGGACTAGCGGGAGATTCCACGAGCAGTACTTC	CASSSGTSGRFHEQYF
TRBV19	-	TRBJ1-1	TRBD1	TGTGCCAGTAGTAGGACAGGCCTGAACACTGAAGCTTTCTTT	CASSRTGLNTEAFF
TRBV11-2	-	TRBJ2-2	-	TGTGCCAGCAGCTTGCAGGGAAGCACCGGGGAGCTGTTTTTT	CASSLQGSTGELFF
TRBV7-8	-	TRBJ1-1	-	TGTGCCAGCAGCTTAGGTGCCCCGAGCAGGCCAAACACTGAAGCTTTCTTT	CASSLGAPSRPNTEAFF
TRBV19	-	TRBJ1-4	-	TGTGCCAGTAGTAAGCAGACATCAACTAATGAAAAACTGTTTTTT	CASSKQTSTNEKLFF
TRBV9	-	TRBJ2-3	TRBD2	TGTGCCAGCAGCCCCCGGTTTCCTAGCGGGAGTGCAGATACGCAGTATTTT	CASSPRFPSGSADTQYF
TRBV27	-	TRBJ2-7	TRBD1	TGTGCCAGCAGGGTGGGACAGGGTGCCCGTTACGAGCAGTACTTC	CASRVGQGARYEQYF
TRBV29-1	-	TRBJ1-2	-	TGCAGCGTTGGTGATTTGGTCTATGGCTACACCTTC	CSVGDLVYGYTF
TRBV5-6	few	TRBJ1-5	-	TGTGCCAGCAGCTTCTCCGGGGCCCAAAGTCAGCCCCAGCATTTT	CASSFSGAQSQPQHF
TRBV19	-	TRBJ2-5	TRBD2	TGTGCCAGTAGTATAGGCCGGCGGGAGACAGAGACCCAGTACTTC	CASSIGRRETETQYF
TRBV6-6	many	TRBJ2-1	-	TGTGCCAGCAGCCAGGGATCCGAGAATGAGCAGTTCTTC	CASSQGSENEQFF
TRBV6-1	-	TRBJ2-3	TRBD1	TGTGCCAGCTACACAAGACAGGGAGATACGCAGTATTTT	CASYTRQGDTQYF
TRBV28	-	TRBJ1-2	TRBD1	TGTGCCAGCAGTTTGGGGGGACAGATTAACTATGGCTACACCTTC	CASSLGGQINYGYTF
TRBV7-2	-	TRBJ1-5	-	TGTGCCAGCAGCTCAAGCCGGGGCAATCAGCCCCAGCATTTT	CASSSSRGNQPQHF
TRBV6-1	-	TRBJ1-5	-	TGTGCCAGCAGCCCCTTTCGGGGGAGCAATCAGCCCCAGCATTTT	CASSPFRGSNQPQHF
TRBV5-1	few	TRBJ2-2	-	TGCGCCAGCAGCCCGGACAGTACTAATGGGGAGCTGTTTTTT	CASSPDSTNGELFF
TRBV7-3	-	TRBJ1-5	TRBD1	TGTGCCAGCAGCTTAACCGGCGGACAGGGGATTCAGCCCCAGCATTTT	CASSLTGGQGIQPQHF
TRBV19	once	TRBJ1-5	-	TGTGCCAGTAGTAATGGGCGACCATCTAGCAATCAGCCCCAGCATTTT	CASSNGRPSSNQPQHF
TRBV7-7	-	TRBJ2-1	-	TGTGCCAGCAGCTTAGTACCAGGGGACAATGAGCAGTTCTTC	CASSLVPGDNEQFF
TRBV28	-	TRBJ1-5	-	TGTGCCAGCAACTGGGACACAGCTCGGCCCCAGCATTTT	CASNWDTARPQHF
TRBV5-4	-	TRBJ2-5	-	TGTGCCAGCAGCTGGCGCGGGGCTGAGACCCAGTACTTC	CASSWRGAETQYF
TRBV6-1	-	TRBJ1-1	-	TGTGCCAGCAGTGAAGATACTGAAGCTTTCTTT	CASSEDTEAFF
TRBV19	few	TRBJ2-7	-	TGTGCCAGTAGTAACCTTTACGAGCAGTACTTC	CASSNLYEQYF
TRBV5-4	few	TRBJ1-1	TRBD1	TGTGCCAGCAGCTTGGCCCATGACAGGGTGTACAAGTTCCTCGTAGCTTTCTTT	CASSLAHDRVYKFLVAFF
TRBV4-1	-	TRBJ2-7	TRBD2	TGCGCCAGCAGCCACCCCGTGGGGGGGATCCGAGAGCAGTACTTC	CASSHPVGGIREQYF
TRBV2	once	TRBJ2-3	-	TGTGCCAGCGTAGGCCTAGCTAGCACAGATACGCAGTATTTT	CASVGLASTDTQYF
TRBV19	once	TRBJ2-5	TRBD1	TGTGCCAGTAGTAAGCAATCGACAGGGCTGAGCCAAGAGACCCAGTACTTC	CASSKQSTGLSQETQYF